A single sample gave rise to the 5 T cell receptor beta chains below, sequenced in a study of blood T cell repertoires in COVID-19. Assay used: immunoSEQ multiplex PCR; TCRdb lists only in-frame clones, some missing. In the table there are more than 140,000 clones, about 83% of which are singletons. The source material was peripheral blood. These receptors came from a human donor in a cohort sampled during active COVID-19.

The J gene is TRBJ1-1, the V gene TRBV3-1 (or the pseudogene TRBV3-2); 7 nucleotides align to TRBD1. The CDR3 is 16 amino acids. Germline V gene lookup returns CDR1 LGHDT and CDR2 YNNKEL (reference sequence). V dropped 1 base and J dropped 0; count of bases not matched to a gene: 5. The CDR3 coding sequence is TGTGCCAGCAGCCAAGGGGGGACAGCCATGAACACTGAAGCTTTCTTT. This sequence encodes CASSQGGTAMNTEAFF.

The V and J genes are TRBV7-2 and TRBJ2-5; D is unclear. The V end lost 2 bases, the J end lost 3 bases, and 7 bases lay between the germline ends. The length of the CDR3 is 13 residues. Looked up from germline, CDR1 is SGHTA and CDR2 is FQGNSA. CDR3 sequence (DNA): TGTGCCAGCAGCTTAAACAGAGAAGAGACCCAGTACTTC. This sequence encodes CASSLNREETQYF.

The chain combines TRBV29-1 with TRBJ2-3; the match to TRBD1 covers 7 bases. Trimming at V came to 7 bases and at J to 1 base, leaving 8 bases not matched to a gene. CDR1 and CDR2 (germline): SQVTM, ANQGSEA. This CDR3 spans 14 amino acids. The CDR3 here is CSASDRVGTDTQYF. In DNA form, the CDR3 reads TGCAGCGCGTCAGACAGGGTCGGCACAGATACGCAGTATTTT.

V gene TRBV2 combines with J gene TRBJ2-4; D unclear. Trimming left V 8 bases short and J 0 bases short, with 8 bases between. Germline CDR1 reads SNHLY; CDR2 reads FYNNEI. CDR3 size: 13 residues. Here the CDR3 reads CASGGLAKNIQYF. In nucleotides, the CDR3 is TGTGCCAGCGGCGGCCTAGCCAAAAACATTCAGTACTTC.

The CDR3 sequence: CASSITGANMGRQETQYF. Here the CDR3 DNA reads TGTGCCAGTAGTATTACAGGGGCCAATATGGGACGGCAAGAGACCCAGTACTTC. The gene calls are TRBV19 and TRBJ2-5, with 7 bases that match TRBD1. Germline lookup yields CDR1 LNHDA and CDR2 SQIVND (reference sequence). This CDR3 has 18 residues. V shed 3 bases, J shed 2 bases, and the junction held 15 bases outside the gene matches.